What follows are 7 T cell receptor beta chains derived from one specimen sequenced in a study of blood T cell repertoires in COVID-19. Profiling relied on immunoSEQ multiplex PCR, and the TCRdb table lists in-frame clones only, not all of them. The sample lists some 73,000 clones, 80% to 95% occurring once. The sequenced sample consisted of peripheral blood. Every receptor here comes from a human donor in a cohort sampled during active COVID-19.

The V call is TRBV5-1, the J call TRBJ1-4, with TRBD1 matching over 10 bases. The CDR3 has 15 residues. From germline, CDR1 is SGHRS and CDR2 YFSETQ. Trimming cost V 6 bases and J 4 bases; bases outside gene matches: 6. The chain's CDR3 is CASTTRTGGNEKLFF. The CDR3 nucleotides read TGCGCCAGCACCACTCGGACAGGGGGTAATGAAAAACTGTTTTTT. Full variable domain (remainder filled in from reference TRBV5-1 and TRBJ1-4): KAGVTQTPRYLIKTRGQQVTLSCSPISGHRSVSWYQQTPGQGLQFLFEYFSETQRNKGNFPGRFSGRQFSNSRSEMNVSTLELGDSALYLCASTTRTGGNEKLFFGSGTQLSVL.

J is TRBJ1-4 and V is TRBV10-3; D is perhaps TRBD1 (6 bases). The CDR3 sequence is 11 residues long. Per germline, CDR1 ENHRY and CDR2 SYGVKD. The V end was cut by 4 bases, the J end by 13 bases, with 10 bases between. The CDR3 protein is CAISGGHLLFF. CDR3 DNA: TGTGCCATCAGTGGGGGACACCTACTGTTTTTT.

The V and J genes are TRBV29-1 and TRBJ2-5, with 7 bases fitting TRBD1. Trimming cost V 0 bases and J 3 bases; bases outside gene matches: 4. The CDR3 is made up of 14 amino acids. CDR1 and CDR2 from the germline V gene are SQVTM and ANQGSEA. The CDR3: CSVEDATGKETQYF. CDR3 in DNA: TGCAGCGTTGAAGATGCGACAGGGAAAGAGACCCAGTACTTC.

The CDR3 sequence: CASSPSTGKNGYTF. The CDR3 nucleotides read TGTGCCAGCAGTCCGTCGACAGGGAAGAATGGCTACACCTTC. V usage is TRBV6-5 and J usage is TRBJ1-2; 7 bases fit TRBD1. This CDR3 has 14 residues. CDR1 MNHEY and CDR2 SVGAGI come from the germline V gene. V shed 5 bases, J shed 6 bases, and the junction held 9 bases outside the gene matches.

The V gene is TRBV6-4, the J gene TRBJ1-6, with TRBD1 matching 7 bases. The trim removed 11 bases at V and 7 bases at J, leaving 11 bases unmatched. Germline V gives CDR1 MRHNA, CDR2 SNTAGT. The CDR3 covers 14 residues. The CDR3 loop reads CAACCRDSNSPLHF. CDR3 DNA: TGTGCCGCCTGTTGCCGGGACAGCAATTCACCCCTCCACTTT.

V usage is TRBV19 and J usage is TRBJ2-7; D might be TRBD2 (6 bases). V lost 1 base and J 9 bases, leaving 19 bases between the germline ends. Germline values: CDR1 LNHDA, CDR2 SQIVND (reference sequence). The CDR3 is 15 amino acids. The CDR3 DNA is TGTGCCAGTAGTATAGTGTTCGGGGGACCACTTGGGCAGTACTTC. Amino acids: CASSIVFGGPLGQYF.

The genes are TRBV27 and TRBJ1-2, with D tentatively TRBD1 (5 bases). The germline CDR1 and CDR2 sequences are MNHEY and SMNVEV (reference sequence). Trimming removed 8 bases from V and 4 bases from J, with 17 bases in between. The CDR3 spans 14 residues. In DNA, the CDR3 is TGTGCCAGCTGGGGGGACCGGAGCCTCTATGGCTACACCTTC. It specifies CASWGDRSLYGYTF.